This T cell receptor beta chain was found in a study of beta chain features in type 1 diabetes. Germline CDR1 and CDR2: KGHSH and LQKENI. The CDR3 runs 14 residues. V trimming: 3 bases; J trimming: 9 bases; junction bases outside the gene matches: 7. What was sequenced were expressed TCRB transcripts, since all of the isolated RNA had been reverse transcribed. Repertoires were generated with immunoSEQ multiplex PCR, while TCRdb's copy carries only in-frame clones and drops some. The sample has 450,000 to 550,000 clones, approximately 30% seen once. Input material: naive CD4+ T cells from blood. The chain uses TRBV18 and TRBJ2-1; TRBD2 aligns across 8 bases. This receptor was taken from a man younger than 35 in good health. CDR3 in DNA: TGTGCCAGCTCACCGTATAGCGGGACGGGTGAGCAGTTCTTC. Residues: CASSPYSGTGEQFF.